A selection of T cell receptor beta chains follows, all from one sample in a study of blood T cell repertoires in COVID-19. TCRdb keeps only in-frame clones here, not all; method: immunoSEQ multiplex PCR. The sample includes tens of thousands of clones, roughly 89% seen only once; the top ten take around two fifths. The sample comprised peripheral blood. The receptors stem from a woman between 55 and 75 years old with COVID-19, enrolled during active disease. The CDR3 runs from the conserved cysteine through the conserved F or W. The D gene is left open where the match is weak.

TRBV19	TRBD2	TRBJ2-7	CASSAGLADSYEQYF
TRBV5-6	TRBD1	TRBJ1-5	CASSALKGQPNQPQHF
TRBV30	TRBD1	TRBJ1-1	CAWRTGQEDTEAFF
TRBV5-4	TRBD1	TRBJ2-1	CASIDGTGNYNEQFF
TRBV30	-	TRBJ2-5	CAWSVPRGSPLATQYF
TRBV10-3	-	TRBJ1-6	CAIRGGEGQFNSPLHF
TRBV4-1	TRBD2	TRBJ2-7	CASSSTSGGLYEQYF
TRBV19	-	TRBJ1-2	CATWQGLRGYTF
TRBV19	-	TRBJ1-2	CASTEGWGYTF
TRBV7-9	-	TRBJ1-2	CASSLARGGYGYTF
TRBV7-2	TRBD2	TRBJ2-3	CASSATSSGWDTQYF
TRBV5-3	-	TRBJ2-7	CARSCYPRSPSDEQYF
TRBV12-3/TRBV12-4	-	TRBJ1-6	CASTRSGSPLHF
TRBV15	-	TRBJ1-3	CATSSGGTGNTIYF
TRBV28	-	TRBJ1-4	CASSPPGATNEKLFF
TRBV2	TRBD1	TRBJ1-1	CASSVQGGIAFF
TRBV7-8	-	TRBJ2-7	CASSLEGGAAEQYF
TRBV27	-	TRBJ2-7	CASSLGQNYEQYF
TRBV2	-	TRBJ2-7	CASTLDSLEQYF
TRBV11-2	-	TRBJ1-1	CASSLEEGLTEAFF
TRBV14	-	TRBJ2-5	CASSQGAGRLGETQYF
TRBV5-6	-	TRBJ1-2	CASSSPHAGVEGYTF
TRBV9	-	TRBJ1-2	CASSVAPEGRVSGYTF
TRBV5-6	-	TRBJ1-2	CASSLAGEALGYGYTF
TRBV2	-	TRBJ1-1	CASEWAMNTEAFF